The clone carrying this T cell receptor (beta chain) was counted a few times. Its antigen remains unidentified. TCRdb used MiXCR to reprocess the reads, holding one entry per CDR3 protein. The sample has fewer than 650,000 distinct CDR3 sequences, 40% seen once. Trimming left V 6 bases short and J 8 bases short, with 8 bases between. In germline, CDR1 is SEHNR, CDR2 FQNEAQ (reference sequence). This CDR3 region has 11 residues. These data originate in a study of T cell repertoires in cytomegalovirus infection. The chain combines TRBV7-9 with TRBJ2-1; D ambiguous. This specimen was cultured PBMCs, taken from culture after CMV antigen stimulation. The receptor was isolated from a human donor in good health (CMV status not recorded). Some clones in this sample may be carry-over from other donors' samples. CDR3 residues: CASRTSDEQFF. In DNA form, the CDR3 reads TGTGCCAGCAGGACGTCGGATGAGCAGTTCTTC.